The 27 T cell receptor beta chains listed next were all sequenced from one sample in a study of cytomegalovirus exposure and HLA in healthy donors. The protocol was immunoSEQ multiplex PCR, while the TCRdb copy is restricted to in-frame clones and leaves out a portion. This table has tens of thousands of clones, around 85% appearing once. Sequenced sample: PBMCs. The receptors derive from a young man in good health and CMV-seropositive.

The J gene is TRBJ1-2, the V gene TRBV27; D possibly corresponds to TRBD1 (5 bases). V was cut by 3 bases and J by 5 bases, with 10 bases left in between. This CDR3 comprises 13 residues. Germline V gene data show CDR1 as MNHEY and CDR2 as SMNVEV (reference sequence). CDR3 sequence reads: CASSLEGNYGYTF. The DNA of the CDR3 is TGTGCCAGCAGTTTGGAGGGGAATTATGGCTACACCTTC.

The gene calls are TRBV19 and TRBJ1-1; 8 bases are a match to TRBD1. This CDR3 spans 15 amino acids. The germline gives CDR1 LNHDA, CDR2 SQIVND (reference sequence). Unmatched junction bases numbered 9, after V lost 5 bases and J lost 4 bases. The CDR3 protein is CASSGDRGRGTEAFF. CDR3 DNA sequence: TGTGCCAGTAGTGGTGACAGGGGACGGGGCACTGAAGCTTTCTTT.

There are a few counts of this clone. The V and J genes are TRBV18 and TRBJ1-1; D gene ambiguous. Germline values: CDR1 KGHSH, CDR2 LQKENI. The CDR3 consists of 16 residues. V was shortened by 6 bases and J by 0 bases, with 17 bases between the two germline ends. In nucleotides, the CDR3 is TGTGCCAGCTCTCCGTTCGGGTCCCCCATGAACACTGAAGCTTTCTTT. Translated: CASSPFGSPMNTEAFF.

The genes are TRBV6-1 and TRBJ2-7; TRBD2 matches 7 bases. The trim removed 2 bases at V and 5 bases at J, leaving 3 bases unmatched. This CDR3 has 13 amino acids. Per germline, CDR1 MNHNS and CDR2 SASEGT. CDR3 protein: CASSELGGNEQYF. For the CDR3, the DNA is TGTGCCAGCAGTGAATTGGGGGGGAACGAGCAGTACTTC.

This chain links TRBV4-1 with TRBJ2-7, with a tentative D call TRBD1 (6 bases). The CDR3 contains 13 residues. Trimming left V 4 bases short and J 1 base short, with 8 bases between. Germline V gives CDR1 MGHRA, CDR2 YSYEKL. The CDR3 is CASSRTASYEQYF. Here the CDR3 DNA reads TGCGCCAGCAGCCGGACAGCGTCCTACGAGCAGTACTTC.

V is TRBV2 and J is TRBJ2-7, with 9 nucleotides matching TRBD1. The CDR3 is 14 residues long. CDR1 and CDR2 (germline): SNHLY, FYNNEI. J gave up 7 bases and V 6 bases, and 10 bases lay outside the gene matches. CDR3 region: CASSPGTGSGEQYV. Here the CDR3 DNA reads TGTGCCAGCAGCCCCGGGACAGGGTCGGGAGAGCAGTACGTC.

This chain joins TRBV9 and TRBJ1-1; 7 bases align to TRBD1. The germline V gene encodes CDR1 SGDLS and CDR2 YYNGEE. J was trimmed by 5 bases and V by 0 bases; bases with no gene match: 10. The CDR3 sequence is 16 residues long. The CDR3 bases are TGTGCCAGCAGCGTAGATCAAGAACAGGGGCGGACTGAAGCTTTCTTT. Its protein is CASSVDQEQGRTEAFF.

The chain has TRBV6-5 and TRBJ2-5; D unclear. The CDR3 contains 14 residues. V was shortened by 2 bases and J by 5 bases, with 12 bases between the two germline ends. CDR1 is MNHEY, CDR2 SVGAGI, per germline. The CDR3 nucleotides are TGTGCCAGCAGTTACGCCCCCGCGTTGGAGACCCAGTACTTC. It specifies CASSYAPALETQYF.

This clone was seen once. The chain is built from TRBV10-2 and TRBJ2-7; D perhaps matches TRBD2 (5 bases). The CDR3 runs to 13 residues. V was trimmed by 6 bases and J by 6 bases, leaving 15 bases between them. Germline V lookup: CDR1 WSHSY, CDR2 SAAADI. CDR3 protein: CASRGEGISEQYF. The DNA for the CDR3 is TGCGCCAGCAGGGGTGAGGGAATTAGCGAGCAGTACTTC.

This clone was seen more than once but under ten times. The chain couples TRBV15 to TRBJ1-3; D perhaps matches TRBD1 (5 bases). Germline lookup yields CDR1 LNHNV and CDR2 YYDKDF (reference sequence). The CDR3 is 16 residues long. Trimming took 5 bases from V and 0 from J, leaving 14 bases between them. This CDR3 reads CATSLDRSSSGNTIYF. Here the CDR3 DNA reads TGTGCCACCAGCTTAGACAGATCCAGCTCTGGAAACACCATATATTTT.

The rearrangement links TRBV29-1 to TRBJ2-3; perhaps TRBD1 as D (5 bases). The CDR3 loop spans 13 amino acids. From germline, CDR1 is SQVTM and CDR2 ANQGSEA. Trimming removed 1 base at V and 1 base at J, with 6 bases between. The CDR3 nucleotides read TGCAGCGTTGAAGGACAGCGCACAGATACGCAGTATTTT. Amino acid sequence: CSVEGQRTDTQYF.

The V and J genes are TRBV28 and TRBJ2-2; TRBD1 aligns across 10 bases. The germline gives CDR1 MDHEN, CDR2 SYDVKM. CDR3 length: 15 amino acids. Losses at the gene ends were 8 bases for V and 8 bases for J; bases not matched to a gene: 11. In DNA, the CDR3 is TGTGCCAGCGTGCCGGGACAGGGGTTTGTGGGGGAGCTGTTTTTT. Encoded protein: CASVPGQGFVGELFF.

The genes are TRBV6-6 and TRBJ1-1, with 8 nucleotides matching TRBD1. CDR1 is MNHNY, CDR2 SVGAGI, per germline (reference sequence). V lost 2 bases and J lost 4; bases outside the gene matches: 6. This CDR3 contains 15 residues. CDR3 coding DNA: TGTGCCAGCAGTTACAGGCAGGGGGCACGCACTGAAGCTTTCTTT. Its protein product is CASSYRQGARTEAFF.

The chain has TRBV11-3 and TRBJ2-5, with 8 bases identical to TRBD1. The CDR3 extends over 15 amino acids. CDR1 and CDR2 (germline): SGHNT, YENEEA. Trimming removed 1 base from V and 4 bases from J; junction bases left unmatched: 5. The CDR3: CASSLVPGGGETQYF. As DNA, the CDR3 is TGTGCCAGCAGCTTAGTCCCAGGGGGCGGAGAGACCCAGTACTTC. The full variable domain, with the rest looked up from reference TRBV11-3 and TRBJ2-5, is EAGVVQSPRYKIIEKKQPVAFWCNPISGHNTLYWYLQNLGQGPELLIRYENEEAVDDSQLPKDRFSAERLKGVDSTLKIQPAELGDSAVYLCASSLVPGGGETQYFGPGTRLLVL.

This chain joins TRBV27 and TRBJ2-3; D not certain. Looked up from germline, CDR1 is MNHEY and CDR2 is SMNVEV (reference sequence). The V end was cut by 1 base, the J end by 0 bases, with 5 bases between. CDR3 length equals 14 residues. The CDR3 sequence is CASSLWPSTDTQYF. The CDR3 DNA reads as TGTGCCAGCAGTTTATGGCCCAGCACAGATACGCAGTATTTT.

The chain uses TRBV4-2 and TRBJ1-2, with D unclear. Germline V gene sequence: CDR1 LGHNA, CDR2 YNFKEQ. The CDR3 runs 18 residues. Deletions cut 1 base from V and 3 bases from J, with 21 bases between. CDR3 amino acids: CASSQAVKGSTFHYGYTF. CDR3 sequence (DNA): TGTGCCAGCAGCCAAGCAGTCAAAGGGAGTACTTTCCACTATGGCTACACCTTC.

This clone was observed a handful of times. V usage is TRBV18 and J usage is TRBJ1-5; D uncertain. Trimming took off 6 bases at V and 1 base at J, with 13 bases between the two ends. This CDR3 region has 15 residues. Per germline, CDR1 KGHSH and CDR2 LQKENI. The CDR3 bases are TGTGCCAGCTCGCCCGCCGGGGTGAGCAATCAGCCCCAGCATTTT. It translates to CASSPAGVSNQPQHF. The whole variable domain, filled in from reference TRBV18 and TRBJ1-5, reads NAGVMQNPRHLVRRRGQEARLRCSPMKGHSHVYWYRQLPEEGLKFMVYLQKENIIDESGMPKERFSAEFPKEGPSILRIQQVVRGDSAAYFCASSPAGVSNQPQHFGDGTRLSIL.

The chain couples TRBV6-5 to TRBJ2-7, with D tentatively TRBD2 (5 bases). In germline, CDR1 is MNHEY, CDR2 SVGAGI. This CDR3 spans 13 amino acids. Written as DNA, the CDR3 is TGTGCCATCAGTGAGGGCCCGGGGTACGAGCAGTACGTC. Protein sequence: CAISEGPGYEQYV.

The V call is TRBV6-1, the J call TRBJ2-7; D is possibly TRBD2 (5 bases). Looked up from germline, CDR1 is MNHNS and CDR2 is SASEGT. Trimming pared 8 bases from V and 3 bases from J, leaving 11 bases between. There are 12 residues in the CDR3. CDR3 residues: CASGGSGYEQYV. CDR3 coding DNA: TGTGCCAGCGGTGGGAGTGGCTACGAGCAGTACGTC.

The rearrangement uses TRBV2 and TRBJ2-3; D may be TRBD1 (7 bases). V shed 10 bases and J shed 6 bases, with 20 bases lying between them. From germline, CDR1 is SNHLY and CDR2 FYNNEI. The CDR3 spans 14 residues. CDR3 sequence: CAIEVGGGPDTQYF. CDR3 nucleotides: TGTGCCATCGAAGTCGGAGGGGGCCCTGATACGCAGTATTTT. The full variable domain, completed using reference TRBV2 and TRBJ2-3, is EPEVTQTPSHQVTQMGQEVILRCVPISNHLYFYWYRQILGQKVEFLVSFYNNEISEKSEIFDDQFSVERPDGSNFTLKIRSTKLEDSAMYFCAIEVGGGPDTQYFGPGTRLTVL.

The chain employs TRBV7-9 and TRBJ1-4; D is uncertain. The V and J ends lost 5 bases and 7 bases respectively, with 17 bases between them. The germline V gene has CDR1 SEHNR and CDR2 FQNEAQ (reference sequence). This CDR3 region has 15 residues. Here the CDR3 DNA reads TGTGCCAGCAGCCTGAGGGTTACCAGTGGTGAAAAACTGTTTTTT. Protein product: CASSLRVTSGEKLFF.

This clone has just one count. J is TRBJ1-2 and V is TRBV28, with D perhaps matching TRBD1 (6 bases). Germline CDR1 and CDR2: MDHEN and SYDVKM. V was pared by 6 bases and J by 2 bases, with 10 bases between. This CDR3 region has 13 residues. The CDR3 sequence: CASRTGSNYGYTF. CDR3 nucleotides: TGTGCCAGCAGGACAGGTAGCAACTATGGCTACACCTTC.

The rearrangement uses TRBV4-1 and TRBJ2-2; D is unresolved. Germline values: CDR1 MGHRA, CDR2 YSYEKL. The ends were cut back, 6 bases at V and 0 bases at J, with 11 bases in the middle. The CDR3 has 15 amino acids. CDR3 coding DNA: TGCGCCAGCAGAGGTGAGGTATCGAACACCGGGGAGCTGTTTTTT. Its translation is CASRGEVSNTGELFF.

The V call is TRBV28, the J call TRBJ2-3, with 10 nucleotides matching TRBD2. CDR1 MDHEN and CDR2 SYDVKM come from the germline V gene. J gave up 4 bases and V 6 bases, and 4 bases lay outside the gene matches. This CDR3 is 14 amino acids long. CDR3 residues: CASRLAGGSDTQYF. CDR3 in DNA: TGTGCCAGCAGATTAGCGGGAGGTTCAGATACGCAGTATTTT.

This rearrangement joins TRBV5-1 to TRBJ1-2, with D perhaps TRBD1 (6 bases). Trimming removed 4 bases from V and 5 bases from J, with 18 bases in between. From germline, CDR1 is SGHRS and CDR2 YFSETQ. The CDR3 runs to 15 residues. The CDR3 region is CASSHRGGPDYGYTF. The DNA of the CDR3 is TGCGCCAGCAGCCACCGTGGGGGCCCAGATTATGGCTACACCTTC.

This clone was found once. V is TRBV5-1 and J is TRBJ1-2; TRBD1 agrees at 9 bases. CDR3 length: 16 amino acids. Germline V gene lookup returns CDR1 SGHRS and CDR2 YFSETQ. The V and J ends lost 4 bases and 4 bases, in that order; junction bases with no gene match: 11. CDR3 coding DNA: TGCGCCAGCAGCGTCTCACAGGGGGCGAGAAGCTATGGCTACACCTTC. This gives the protein CASSVSQGARSYGYTF. The full variable domain, completed using reference TRBV5-1 and TRBJ1-2, is KAGVTQTPRYLIKTRGQQVTLSCSPISGHRSVSWYQQTPGQGLQFLFEYFSETQRNKGNFPGRFSGRQFSNSRSEMNVSTLELGDSALYLCASSVSQGARSYGYTFGSGTRLTVV.

The rearrangement links TRBV5-4 to TRBJ2-7; 12 nucleotides line up with TRBD2. Trimming removed 1 base from V and 3 bases from J; junction bases left unmatched: 2. The germline V gene has CDR1 SGHNT and CDR2 YYREEE (reference sequence). This CDR3 is built from 15 residues. As DNA, the CDR3 is TGTGCCAGCAGCTTGCAGGGACTAGCGGGCTACGAGCAGTACGTC. Its protein product is CASSLQGLAGYEQYV.